This T cell receptor (beta chain) stems from a study of T cells in Graves' hyperthyroidism and ophthalmopathy. This CDR3 has 15 amino acids. Per the germline V gene, CDR1 is SGHTA and CDR2 is FQGNSA. The V and J ends lost 6 bases and 3 bases respectively, with 15 bases between them. Participants, patients aged 18 to 65, had newly diagnosed hyperthyroidism with a duration under 2 months. Template material for amplifying TCR beta CDR3 regions consisted of RNA transcripts. When the TCR CDR3 underwent first-round RT-PCR, the HTBI primer set was used. Each CDR3 protein is one row after TCRdb ran MiXCR on the multiplex PCR reads. The data contain roughly 580,000 distinct CDR3 sequences, 35% to 55% of them singletons.

The material sequenced was peripheral blood or thyroid tissue (not recorded which). The receptor was isolated from a woman aged 18-35 years with Graves' hyperthyroidism. This rearrangement joins TRBV7-2 to TRBJ1-3; weak D call: TRBD1 (6 bases). This CDR3 reads CASSLQGTIGNTIYF. CDR3 sequence (DNA): TGTGCCAGCAGTTTACAGGGTACGATTGGAAACACCATATATTTT. Together with reference TRBV7-2 and TRBJ1-3, the CDR3 gives the full variable domain: GAGVSQSPSNKVTEKGKDVELRCDPISGHTALYWYRQSLGQGLEFLIYFQGNSAPDKSGLPSDRFSAERTGGSVSTLTIQRTQQEDSAVYLCASSLQGTIGNTIYFGEGSWLTVV.